This T cell receptor (beta chain) was retrieved from a study of cytotoxic CD8 clonotypes in ibrutinib-treated CLL. About the study: Overall, about 25 responses were partial and 2 complete; following median 68 months, 14 patients stayed remitted and roughly twelve progressed. Study-wide points: Progressing patients had sampling times that differed from those of sustained-remission patients.

Sequencing used immunoSEQ multiplex PCR; TCRdb keeps in-frame clones, though not all of them. The profile shows more than 300,000 clones, more than 65% of them singletons. Of note for this clone: Its antigen is unidentified.

Germline V gene lookup returns CDR1 SGHAT and CDR2 FQNNGV. V lost 5 bases and J lost 2, with 10 bases in between. The CDR3 contains 14 residues. Sequencing was performed on PBMCs, taken before ibrutinib treatment. This receptor was identified in a human donor with chronic lymphocytic leukemia. V gene TRBV11-2 combines with J gene TRBJ1-5; D not certain. The CDR3 region is CASSPGSGNQPQHF. In DNA form, the CDR3 reads TGTGCCAGCAGCCCCGGGAGTGGCAATCAGCCCCAGCATTTT. Using reference TRBV11-2 and TRBJ1-5 for the parts outside the CDR3, the full variable domain is EAGVAQSPRYKIIEKRQSVAFWCNPISGHATLYWYQQILGQGPKLLIQFQNNGVVDDSQLPKDRFSAERLKGVDSTLKIQPAKLEDSAVYLCASSPGSGNQPQHFGDGTRLSIL.